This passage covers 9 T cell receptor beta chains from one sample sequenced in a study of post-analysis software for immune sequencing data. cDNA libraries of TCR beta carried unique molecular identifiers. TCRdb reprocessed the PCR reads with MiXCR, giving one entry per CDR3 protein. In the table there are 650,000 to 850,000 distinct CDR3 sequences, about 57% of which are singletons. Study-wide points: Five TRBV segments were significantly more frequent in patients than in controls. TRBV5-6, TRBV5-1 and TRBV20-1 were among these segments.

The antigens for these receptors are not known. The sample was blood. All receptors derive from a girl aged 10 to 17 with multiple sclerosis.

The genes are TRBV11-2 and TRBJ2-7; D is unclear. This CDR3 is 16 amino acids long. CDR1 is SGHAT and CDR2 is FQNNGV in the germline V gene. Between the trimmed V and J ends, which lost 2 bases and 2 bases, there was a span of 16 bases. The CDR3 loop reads CASSLYPRVNTYEQYF. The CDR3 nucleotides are TGTGCCAGCAGCTTATATCCACGGGTCAATACCTACGAGCAGTACTTC.

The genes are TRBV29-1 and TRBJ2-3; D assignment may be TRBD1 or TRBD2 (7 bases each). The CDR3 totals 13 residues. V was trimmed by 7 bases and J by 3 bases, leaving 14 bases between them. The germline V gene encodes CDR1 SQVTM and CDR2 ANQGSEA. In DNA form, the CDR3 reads TGCAGCGGGGGGACAGCGGGGACAGATACGCAGTATTTT. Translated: CSGGTAGTDTQYF.

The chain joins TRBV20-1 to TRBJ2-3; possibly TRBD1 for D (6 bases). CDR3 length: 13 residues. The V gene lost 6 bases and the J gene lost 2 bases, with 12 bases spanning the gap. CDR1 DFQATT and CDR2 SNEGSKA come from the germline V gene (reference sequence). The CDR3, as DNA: TGCAGTGCCCTGGGGGCGACCACAGATACGCAGTATTTT. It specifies CSALGATTDTQYF.

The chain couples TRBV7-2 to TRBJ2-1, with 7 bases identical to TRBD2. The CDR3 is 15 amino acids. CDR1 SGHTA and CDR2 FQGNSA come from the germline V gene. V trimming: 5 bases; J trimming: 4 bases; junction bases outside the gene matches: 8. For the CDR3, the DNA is TGTGCCAGCAGCCTTGTCGGGACTAATTACAATGAGCAGTTCTTC. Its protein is CASSLVGTNYNEQFF.

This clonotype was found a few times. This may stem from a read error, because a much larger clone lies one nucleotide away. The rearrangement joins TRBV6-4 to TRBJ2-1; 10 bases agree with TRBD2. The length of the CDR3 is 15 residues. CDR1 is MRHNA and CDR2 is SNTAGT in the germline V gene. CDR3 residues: CAGSEGTSDYNEQFF. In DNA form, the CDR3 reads TGTGCCGGCAGTGAAGGGACTAGCGACTACAATGAGCAGTTCTTC.

In DNA form, the CDR3 reads TGTGCCAGCAGCTTAGCACTGTTCCGGGACAGGGTGGGCGATGAGCAGTTCTTC. Translated, it gives CASSLALFRDRVGDEQFF. The chain recombines TRBV7-9 with TRBJ2-1; 9 bases align to TRBD1. The V segment lost 0 bases and the J segment 8 bases; nucleotides outside the gene matches: 14. Germline V gene lookup returns CDR1 SEHNR and CDR2 FQNEAQ (reference sequence). The CDR3 has 18 amino acids. The whole variable domain, filled in from reference TRBV7-9 and TRBJ2-1, reads DTGVSQNPRHKITKRGQNVTFRCDPISEHNRLYWYRQTLGQGPEFLTYFQNEAQLEKSRLLSDRFSAERPKGSFSTLEIQRTEQGDSAMYLCASSLALFRDRVGDEQFFGPGTRLTVL.

This chain's CDR3 is CASSNGQFTEAFF. CDR3 DNA sequence: TGTGCCAGCAGCAACGGACAGTTTACTGAAGCTTTCTTT. The chain carries TRBV3-1 and TRBJ1-1; a weak D match, TRBD1 (6 bases). The CDR3 spans 13 residues. Germline loops: CDR1 LGHDT, CDR2 YNNKEL (reference sequence). V was pared by 5 bases and J by 5 bases, with 12 bases between.

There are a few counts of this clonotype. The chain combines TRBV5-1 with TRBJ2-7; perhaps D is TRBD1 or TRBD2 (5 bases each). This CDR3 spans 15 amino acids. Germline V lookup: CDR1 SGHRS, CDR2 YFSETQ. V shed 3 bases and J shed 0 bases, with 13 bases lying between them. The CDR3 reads CASSSSGRSSYEQYF. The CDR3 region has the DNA TGCGCCAGCAGCTCCTCGGGACGGTCCTCCTACGAGCAGTACTTC.

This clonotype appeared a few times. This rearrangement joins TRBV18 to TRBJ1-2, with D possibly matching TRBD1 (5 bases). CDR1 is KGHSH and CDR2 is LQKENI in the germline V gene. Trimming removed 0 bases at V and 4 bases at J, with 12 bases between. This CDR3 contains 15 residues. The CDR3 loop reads CASSPPTARLYGYTF. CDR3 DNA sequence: TGTGCCAGCTCACCACCGACAGCTCGACTCTATGGCTACACCTTC. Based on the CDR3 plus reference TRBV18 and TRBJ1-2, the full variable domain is NAGVMQNPRHLVRRRGQEARLRCSPMKGHSHVYWYRQLPEEGLKFMVYLQKENIIDESGMPKERFSAEFPKEGPSILRIQQVVRGDSAAYFCASSPPTARLYGYTFGSGTRLTVV.